Listed below are T cell receptor beta chains from one sample, sequenced in a study of vaccination effects on CD4 cells after COVID-19. No antigen is known for these receptors. Sequencing was performed with immunoSEQ multiplex PCR; in TCRdb, only in-frame clones are kept and a portion is missing. Of some 56,000 clones in the sample, roughly three quarters were seen once. Sample: CD4+ T cells from PBMCs cultured with HIV peptides, taken before COVID-19 vaccination. These receptors all stem from a human donor who had a prior SARS-CoV-2 infection. CDR3s include the opening cysteine and the closing phenylalanine or tryptophan. Each record gives: CDR3 protein, CDR3 DNA, J gene, clone size, D gene, V gene. D genes are given only for firm matches. Only some rows state a clone size, as once, few, many or a class for expanded clones.

CDR3 protein: CASSRGAGYTDTQYF
CDR3 DNA: TGCGCCAGCAGCCGTGGAGCGGGCTACACAGATACGCAGTATTTT
J gene: TRBJ2-3
clone size: NA
D gene: NA
V gene: TRBV5-1

CDR3 protein: CASSKQQVDTQYF
CDR3 DNA: TGTGCCAGCAGCAAACAGCAAGTAGATACGCAGTATTTT
J gene: TRBJ2-3
clone size: few
D gene: NA
V gene: TRBV5-6

CDR3 protein: CASSERWFNRDTEAFF
CDR3 DNA: TGTGCCAGCAGTGAAAGGTGGTTCAATAGGGACACTGAAGCTTTCTTT
J gene: TRBJ1-1
clone size: NA
D gene: NA
V gene: TRBV2

CDR3 protein: CASSSADRVYGYTF
CDR3 DNA: TGTGCCAGCAGCTCAGCGGACAGGGTCTATGGCTACACCTTC
J gene: TRBJ1-2
clone size: NA
D gene: TRBD1
V gene: TRBV7-9

CDR3 protein: CASGTSIQGAGNEQFF
CDR3 DNA: TGCGCCAGCGGAACATCAATACAGGGGGCAGGCAATGAGCAGTTCTTC
J gene: TRBJ2-1
clone size: NA
D gene: TRBD1
V gene: TRBV5-1

CDR3 protein: CASSASGFPYNSPLHF
CDR3 DNA: TGTGCCAGCAGCGCCTCAGGGTTCCCCTATAATTCACCCCTCCACTTT
J gene: TRBJ1-6
clone size: NA
D gene: NA
V gene: TRBV7-3

CDR3 protein: CASSYPGLTSFRYNEQFF
CDR3 DNA: TGTGCCAGCAGTTACCCAGGACTAACCTCTTTTCGCTACAATGAGCAGTTCTTC
J gene: TRBJ2-1
clone size: NA
D gene: NA
V gene: TRBV6-4

CDR3 protein: CASRPGQGGLSEAFF
CDR3 DNA: TGTGCCAGCAGACCGGGACAGGGTGGGTTAAGTGAAGCTTTCTTT
J gene: TRBJ1-1
clone size: NA
D gene: TRBD1
V gene: TRBV6-5

CDR3 protein: CASSQAGEQFF
CDR3 DNA: TGTGCCAGCAGCCAGGCAGGAGAGCAGTTCTTC
J gene: TRBJ2-1
clone size: NA
D gene: NA
V gene: TRBV6-5

CDR3 protein: CASSWGPRRSHEQYF
CDR3 DNA: TGTGCCAGCAGTTGGGGACCGCGGAGGTCCCACGAGCAGTACTTC
J gene: TRBJ2-7
clone size: NA
D gene: NA
V gene: TRBV6-5

CDR3 protein: CASSQAPQGNQPQHF
CDR3 DNA: TGCGCCAGCAGCCAAGCCCCCCAGGGCAATCAGCCCCAGCATTTT
J gene: TRBJ1-5
clone size: NA
D gene: NA
V gene: TRBV4-1

CDR3 protein: CATSDSDPGTTDTQYF
CDR3 DNA: TGTGCCACCAGTGATTCCGATCCGGGAACCACAGATACGCAGTATTTT
J gene: TRBJ2-3
clone size: NA
D gene: NA
V gene: TRBV24-1

CDR3 protein: CANELARYEQYF
CDR3 DNA: TGCGCCAACGAACTAGCTCGGTACGAGCAGTACTTC
J gene: TRBJ2-7
clone size: NA
D gene: NA
V gene: TRBV10-1

CDR3 protein: CASRDAGQGYEQYF
CDR3 DNA: TGTGCCAGCAGGGACGCCGGACAGGGGTACGAGCAGTACTTC
J gene: TRBJ2-7
clone size: NA
D gene: TRBD1
V gene: TRBV2

CDR3 protein: CASSVGTSGSGTQYF
CDR3 DNA: TGTGCCAGCAGCGTAGGCACTAGTGGCTCGGGTACGCAGTATTTT
J gene: TRBJ2-3
clone size: NA
D gene: NA
V gene: TRBV9

CDR3 protein: CASSLAGGGGYTF
CDR3 DNA: TGTGCCAGCAGCTTGGCAGGGGGCGGTGGCTACACCTTC
J gene: TRBJ1-2
clone size: once
D gene: TRBD1
V gene: TRBV5-8

CDR3 protein: CASSQDRAHQETQYF
CDR3 DNA: TGTGCCAGCAGCCAGGACAGGGCCCATCAAGAGACCCAGTACTTC
J gene: TRBJ2-5
clone size: NA
D gene: TRBD1
V gene: TRBV4-2

CDR3 protein: CASSSGVHTEAFF
CDR3 DNA: TGTGCCAGCAGCTCCGGTGTGCACACTGAAGCTTTCTTT
J gene: TRBJ1-1
clone size: NA
D gene: NA
V gene: TRBV7-2

CDR3 protein: CASSALAGGQETQYF
CDR3 DNA: TGTGCCAGCAGCGCACTAGCGGGGGGACAAGAGACCCAGTACTTC
J gene: TRBJ2-5
clone size: NA
D gene: TRBD2
V gene: TRBV7-8

CDR3 protein: CASSLGGLIAADTQYF
CDR3 DNA: TGCGCCAGCAGCTTGGGGGGCCTAATAGCCGCAGATACGCAGTATTTT
J gene: TRBJ2-3
clone size: NA
D gene: NA
V gene: TRBV5-1

CDR3 protein: CASSFGGPGYNEQFF
CDR3 DNA: TGTGCCAGCAGCTTTGGAGGGCCCGGCTACAATGAGCAGTTCTTC
J gene: TRBJ2-1
clone size: NA
D gene: NA
V gene: TRBV5-6

CDR3 protein: CASSQITGGSYEQYF
CDR3 DNA: TGTGCCAGCAGCCAGATAACAGGGGGCAGCTACGAGCAGTACTTC
J gene: TRBJ2-7
clone size: NA
D gene: TRBD1
V gene: TRBV14

CDR3 protein: CASSPDGEYAEAFF
CDR3 DNA: TGTGCCAGCAGCCCCGACGGGGAATACGCTGAAGCTTTCTTT
J gene: TRBJ1-1
clone size: few
D gene: NA
V gene: TRBV16

CDR3 protein: CAWSVLPGQGPYEQYF
CDR3 DNA: TGTGCCTGGAGTGTACTTCCAGGGCAGGGGCCCTACGAGCAGTACTTC
J gene: TRBJ2-7
clone size: NA
D gene: NA
V gene: TRBV30

CDR3 protein: CASRTWGGSATNEKLFF
CDR3 DNA: TGTGCCAGCCGGACTTGGGGGGGGAGCGCAACTAATGAAAAACTGTTTTTT
J gene: TRBJ1-4
clone size: few
D gene: NA
V gene: TRBV27

CDR3 protein: CASSIRTSTDTQYF
CDR3 DNA: TGTGCCAGTAGTATCAGGACTAGCACAGATACGCAGTATTTT
J gene: TRBJ2-3
clone size: NA
D gene: NA
V gene: TRBV19

CDR3 protein: CASSEGAGLSNQPQHF
CDR3 DNA: TGTGCCAGCAGCGAAGGGGCAGGGCTTTCGAATCAGCCCCAGCATTTT
J gene: TRBJ1-5
clone size: NA
D gene: NA
V gene: TRBV9

CDR3 protein: CASSIMGVSNSPLHF
CDR3 DNA: TGTGCCAGCAGCATAATGGGGGTCTCTAATTCACCCCTCCACTTT
J gene: TRBJ1-6
clone size: NA
D gene: NA
V gene: TRBV5-6

CDR3 protein: CAWSVWGVGSGNTIYF
CDR3 DNA: TGTGCCTGGAGTGTTTGGGGGGTCGGCTCTGGAAACACCATATATTTT
J gene: TRBJ1-3
clone size: NA
D gene: NA
V gene: TRBV30

CDR3 protein: CASSAGLENTDTQYF
CDR3 DNA: TGTGCCAGCTCGGCGGGACTCGAAAACACAGATACGCAGTATTTT
J gene: TRBJ2-3
clone size: NA
D gene: NA
V gene: TRBV18

CDR3 protein: CASSPLAGAHEQYF
CDR3 DNA: TGTGCCAGCTCACCACTGGCGGGGGCTCACGAGCAGTACTTC
J gene: TRBJ2-7
clone size: NA
D gene: NA
V gene: TRBV18

CDR3 protein: CATSDSPGQGLDTQYF
CDR3 DNA: TGTGCCACCAGTGATTCACCGGGACAGGGGTTGGATACGCAGTATTTT
J gene: TRBJ2-3
clone size: NA
D gene: TRBD1
V gene: TRBV24-1

CDR3 protein: CASSYFGPYTGELFF
CDR3 DNA: TGCGCCAGCAGCTATTTTGGACCATACACCGGGGAGCTGTTTTTT
J gene: TRBJ2-2
clone size: NA
D gene: NA
V gene: TRBV5-1

CDR3 protein: CASSLGSSGRDNEQFF
CDR3 DNA: TGTGCCAGCAGCTTAGGTAGTAGCGGGAGGGACAATGAGCAGTTCTTC
J gene: TRBJ2-1
clone size: NA
D gene: TRBD2
V gene: TRBV7-9

CDR3 protein: CASSSNMGLRPRQETQYF
CDR3 DNA: TGTGCCAGCAGCTCTAACATGGGCCTTCGACCACGGCAAGAGACCCAGTACTTC
J gene: TRBJ2-5
clone size: NA
D gene: NA
V gene: TRBV5-6

CDR3 protein: CASTIQGLDSPLHF
CDR3 DNA: TGTGCCAGCACTATACAGGGTCTTGATTCACCCCTCCACTTT
J gene: TRBJ1-6
clone size: NA
D gene: NA
V gene: TRBV6-7

CDR3 protein: CASSYSDAGAPGYTF
CDR3 DNA: TGTGCCAGCAGTTACAGCGACGCCGGGGCTCCTGGCTACACCTTC
J gene: TRBJ1-2
clone size: NA
D gene: NA
V gene: TRBV6-6

CDR3 protein: CASSPRDRAYNEQFF
CDR3 DNA: TGTGCCAGCAGTCCCCGGGACAGGGCCTACAATGAGCAGTTCTTC
J gene: TRBJ2-1
clone size: NA
D gene: TRBD1
V gene: TRBV6-4

CDR3 protein: CASSSQGQGGSGNTIYF
CDR3 DNA: TGTGCCAGCAGTAGTCAGGGACAGGGAGGATCTGGAAACACCATATATTTT
J gene: TRBJ1-3
clone size: NA
D gene: TRBD1
V gene: TRBV2

CDR3 protein: CASSYSILAGGTNCLTQETQYF
CDR3 DNA: TGTGCCAGCAGTTACTCGATATTAGCGGGAGGGACTAATTGTTTGACCCAAGAGACCCAGTACTTC
J gene: TRBJ2-5
clone size: NA
D gene: TRBD2
V gene: TRBV6-7

CDR3 protein: CASSLDPGTDTQYF
CDR3 DNA: TGTGCCAGCAGCTTGGACCCGGGCACAGATACGCAGTATTTT
J gene: TRBJ2-3
clone size: NA
D gene: NA
V gene: TRBV5-5

CDR3 protein: CASSLAAGTKETQYF
CDR3 DNA: TGCGCCAGCAGCTTGGCCGCGGGGACGAAAGAGACCCAGTACTTC
J gene: TRBJ2-5
clone size: NA
D gene: NA
V gene: TRBV5-1

CDR3 protein: CASSPSRAGQPQHF
CDR3 DNA: TGTGCCAGCTCACCATCCAGGGCTGGGCAGCCCCAGCATTTT
J gene: TRBJ1-5
clone size: NA
D gene: NA
V gene: TRBV18

CDR3 protein: CASSLGGGQLYEQYF
CDR3 DNA: TGCGCCAGCAGCTTGGGGGGGGGACAGCTCTACGAGCAGTACTTC
J gene: TRBJ2-7
clone size: NA
D gene: NA
V gene: TRBV5-1

CDR3 protein: CASSRGLADIYEQYF
CDR3 DNA: TGCGCCAGCAGCCGTGGGCTAGCGGATATATACGAGCAGTACTTC
J gene: TRBJ2-7
clone size: NA
D gene: TRBD2
V gene: TRBV5-1

CDR3 protein: CASSEEGPDSGNTIYF
CDR3 DNA: TGTGCCAGCAGTGAAGAGGGACCCGACTCTGGAAACACCATATATTTT
J gene: TRBJ1-3
clone size: NA
D gene: NA
V gene: TRBV2

CDR3 protein: CASSLGGHRGPDGFF
CDR3 DNA: TGTGCCAGCAGCTTGGGGGGGCACAGGGGACCAGATGGTTTCTTT
J gene: TRBJ1-1
clone size: NA
D gene: TRBD1
V gene: TRBV5-4